This passage covers 30 T cell receptor beta chains from one sample sequenced in a study of breast tumors, draining lymph nodes, adjacent tissues. Using its own MiXCR run on the multiplex PCR reads, TCRdb lists one record per CDR3 protein. The table lists 150,000 to 250,000 distinct CDR3 sequences, approximately 33% of them singletons. Axillary draining lymph nodes of breast cancer patients supplied the node samples. Source material: axillary lymph node tissue. Source of these receptors: a female donor with breast cancer. Some clones in this sample may be carry-over from other donors' samples.

Only a few counts were recorded for this clonotype. The rearrangement uses TRBV6-5 and TRBJ2-2; D is unresolved. Deletions cut 0 bases from V and 5 bases from J, with 13 bases between. This CDR3 has 16 amino acids. Germline values: CDR1 MNHEY, CDR2 SVGAGI. The CDR3 coding sequence is TGTGCCAGCAGTTACTCGATATTCCAATCTACCGGGGAGCTGTTTTTT. It specifies CASSYSIFQSTGELFF.

This clonotype occurred a few times. One end of the junction is discordant with germline, which a read error may explain. The rearrangement joins TRBV5-1 to TRBJ2-5; D unresolved. CDR1 is SGHRS, CDR2 YFSETQ, per germline. This CDR3 is 14 amino acids long. In DNA, the CDR3 is TGCGCCAGCAGCCAAAGGACGGACCAAGACACCCAGTACTTC. It is translated as CASSQRTDQDTQYF.

This clonotype has a count of ten or more. The CDR3 sequence: CASSLVTSGLTDTQYF. The DNA of the CDR3 is TGCGCCAGCAGCTTGGTGACTAGCGGACTCACAGATACGCAGTATTTT. The chain combines TRBV5-1 with TRBJ2-3, with 9 bases lining up with TRBD2. This CDR3 has 16 amino acids. V shed 0 bases and J 2 bases; nucleotides not matched to a gene: 4. The V gene's germline CDR1 is SGHRS and CDR2 YFSETQ. The variable domain in full, with the rest retrieved from reference TRBV5-1 and TRBJ2-3, is KAGVTQTPRYLIKTRGQQVTLSCSPISGHRSVSWYQQTPGQGLQFLFEYFSETQRNKGNFPGRFSGRQFSNSRSEMNVSTLELGDSALYLCASSLVTSGLTDTQYFGPGTRLTVL.

Points on this clonotype: Likely a read error: the CDR3 ends without its conserved phenylalanine or tryptophan. The chain is built from TRBV5-4 and TRBJ2-7; 7 bases line up with TRBD1. This CDR3 region has 17 residues. The germline V gene has CDR1 SGHNT and CDR2 YYREEE (reference sequence). Trimming cost V 2 bases and J 3 bases; bases outside gene matches: 14. The CDR3 here is CASSFGMQGTAYYEQYL. Here the CDR3 DNA reads TGTGCCAGCAGCTTTGGAATGCAAGGGACAGCTTACTACGAGCAGTACCTC.

This clonotype has a handful of counts. The V and J genes are TRBV18 and TRBJ2-3; TRBD2 matches at 9 bases. V shed 1 base and J 2 bases; nucleotides not matched to a gene: 4. CDR1 and CDR2 from the germline V gene are KGHSH and LQKENI. The CDR3 extends over 16 amino acids. CDR3 residues: CASSPLIAGATDTQYF. The CDR3 DNA sequence: TGTGCCAGCTCACCACTTATAGCGGGAGCCACAGATACGCAGTATTTT.

The table lists this clonotype with many counts. CDR3 sequence reads: CASSEYRGKETQYF. The CDR3 DNA reads TGTGCCAGCAGTGAATATCGGGGAAAAGAGACCCAGTACTTC. This rearrangement joins TRBV2 to TRBJ2-5; the D gene is possibly TRBD2 (5 bases). Trimming shortened V by 2 bases and J by 3 bases, and 10 bases separated the two germline ends. CDR1 is SNHLY and CDR2 is FYNNEI in the germline V gene. The CDR3 has 14 residues.

This clonotype was counted ten times or more. The chain links TRBV7-2 to TRBJ2-2; perhaps TRBD2 as D (6 bases). V was trimmed by 3 bases and J by 1 base, leaving 9 bases between them. Per germline, CDR1 SGHTA and CDR2 FQGNSA. The CDR3 contains 15 residues. CDR3 DNA: TGTGCCAGCAGCTTTGGGACTTTGAACACCGGGGAGCTGTTTTTT. As protein: CASSFGTLNTGELFF.

This clonotype was detected many times. This CDR3 reads CASSPMGYAYEQYF. In DNA, the CDR3 is TGTGCCAGCAGCCCGATGGGCTACGCCTACGAGCAGTACTTC. This chain links TRBV7-8 with TRBJ2-7, with unresolved D. There are 14 residues in the CDR3. Trimming removed 5 bases at V and 2 bases at J, with 13 bases between. Germline-derived CDR1 and CDR2 are SGHVS and FQNEAQ.

This clonotype occurred many times. This sequence may be a read error, since a much larger clone differs from it by one base. The chain joins TRBV5-6 to TRBJ2-7; D gene unclear. The CDR3 runs 12 residues. V was trimmed by 4 bases and J by 6 bases, leaving 11 bases between them. Germline V gene lookup returns CDR1 SGHDT and CDR2 YYEEEE. CDR3 coding DNA: TGTGCCAGCAGCCTTCCCCGGGCCGAGCAGTACTTC. Amino acids: CASSLPRAEQYF.

About this clonotype itself: This may come from a read error, since a much larger clone is one base off. The V and J genes are TRBV20-1 and TRBJ2-1, with TRBD2 identical over 11 bases. Trimming removed 0 bases from V and 10 bases from J; junction bases left unmatched: 8. The CDR3 has 15 amino acids. Germline loops: CDR1 DFQATT, CDR2 SNEGSKA (reference sequence). CDR3 nucleotide sequence: TGCAGTGCTAGAGATACTAGCGGGAGCCCGGGGGAGCAGTTCTTC. This encodes CSARDTSGSPGEQFF.

The chain joins TRBV7-9 to TRBJ1-6, with D unclear. The CDR3 spans 14 residues. Trimming stripped 4 bases from V and 8 bases from J, with 12 bases between. Germline CDR1 and CDR2: SEHNR and FQNEAQ (reference sequence). CDR3 in amino acids: CASSYIVGDSPLHF. DNA of the CDR3: TGTGCCAGCAGCTACATAGTGGGAGATTCACCCCTCCACTTT.

On this clonotype itself: A much larger clone is a single base away; this may be a read error. For the CDR3, the DNA is TGTGCCAGCAGCTTGATGAGCAGGGCTGGGGCCAACGTCCTGACTTTC. This gives the protein CASSLMSRAGANVLTF. The chain couples TRBV5-6 to TRBJ2-6; tentatively, D is TRBD1 (5 bases). This CDR3 spans 16 amino acids. Germline V gene sequence: CDR1 SGHDT, CDR2 YYEEEE. V shed 1 base and J shed 2 bases, with 10 bases lying between them.

This clonotype has only a few counts. The genes are TRBV5-6 and TRBJ2-7; the D is unclear. The CDR3 is made up of 12 amino acids. V dropped 0 bases and J dropped 6 bases, with 7 bases sitting between them. Germline V gives CDR1 SGHDT, CDR2 YYEEEE. CDR3 amino acids: CASSLDGSEQYF. The CDR3 bases are TGTGCCAGCAGCTTGGATGGGTCCGAGCAGTACTTC.

In its sample, this clonotype was seen many times. This sequence joins TRBV24-1 and TRBJ2-1; 10 nucleotides line up with TRBD1. Trimming at V came to 5 bases and at J to 3 bases, leaving 6 bases not matched to a gene. This CDR3 region has 16 residues. Germline CDR1 and CDR2: KGHDR and SFDVKD. The CDR3 DNA follows: TGTGCCACCAGTGGGACCGGGACAGGGGACTACAATGAGCAGTTCTTC. Translation: CATSGTGTGDYNEQFF.

In its sample, this clonotype was seen many times. This chain links TRBV30 with TRBJ1-5; TRBD1 matches 10 bases. The CDR3 contains 15 residues. V dropped 0 bases and J dropped 5; count of bases not matched to a gene: 4. Per the germline V gene, CDR1 is GTSNPN and CDR2 is SVGIG (reference sequence). As DNA, the CDR3 is TGTGCCTGGAGTGTGGAGACAGGGGGCCATCAGCCCCAGCATTTT. This sequence encodes CAWSVETGGHQPQHF.

Of note for this clonotype: A read error is likely, as this CDR3 ends without the conserved phenylalanine or tryptophan. The chain uses TRBV14 and TRBJ1-2, with TRBD1 matching over 8 bases. The length of the CDR3 is 13 residues. Trimming cost V 6 bases and J 4 bases; bases outside gene matches: 4. Germline loops: CDR1 SGHDN, CDR2 FVKESK. The chain's CDR3 is CASRSGQGYGYTP. CDR3 bases: TGTGCCAGCAGGTCCGGACAGGGCTATGGCTACACCCCC.

The chain couples TRBV4-2 to TRBJ2-1, with 8 positions matching TRBD2. The CDR3 extends over 17 amino acids. After removal of 1 base from V and 7 bases from J, the junction contained 12 bases not matched to a gene. Germline lookup yields CDR1 LGHNA and CDR2 YNFKEQ. This chain's CDR3 is CASSQAGGADYMNEQFF. The CDR3 nucleotides read TGTGCCAGCAGCCAAGCGGGGGGGGCAGACTACATGAATGAGCAGTTCTTC.

The chain has TRBV19 and TRBJ1-4; 9 positions match TRBD1. Trimming at V came to 2 bases and at J to 8 bases, leaving 6 bases not matched to a gene. The CDR3 spans 15 residues. CDR1 and CDR2 (germline): LNHDA, SQIVND (reference sequence). CDR3 sequence: CASSITGTGSEKLFF. The CDR3 DNA is TGTGCCAGTAGTATAACCGGGACAGGGAGCGAAAAACTGTTTTTT.

Many counts were recorded for this clonotype. The rearrangement links TRBV30 to TRBJ1-3, with TRBD1 matching over 7 bases. The ends lost 2 bases at V and 4 bases at J; junction bases unmatched: 8. The CDR3 runs 15 residues. Germline assignment: CDR1 GTSNPN and CDR2 SVGIG (reference sequence). The CDR3 bases are TGTGCCTGGAGTTTAGGAGGGGGCTTAGGAAACACCATATATTTT. Amino acid sequence: CAWSLGGGLGNTIYF.

This sequence joins TRBV12-3 or TRBV12-4 and TRBJ2-3; 10 bases agree with TRBD1. The CDR3 spans 16 residues. Unmatched junction bases numbered 8, after V lost 6 bases and J lost 2 bases. This CDR3 reads CASRTGTGELTDTQYF. The CDR3 DNA sequence: TGTGCCAGCAGGACCGGGACAGGGGAACTCACAGATACGCAGTATTTT.

This clonotype was counted only a few times. It may be a read error: a sequence one base away is much more abundant. For the CDR3, the DNA is TGCAGTGCTAGAACTGGGACAGGTCATACTTCACCCCTCCACTTT. Its translation is CSARTGTGHTSPLHF. This rearrangement joins TRBV20-1 to TRBJ1-6; 8 bases map to TRBD1. The V and J ends lost 2 bases and 9 bases, in that order; junction bases with no gene match: 9. Germline V gives CDR1 DFQATT, CDR2 SNEGSKA (reference sequence). This CDR3 has 15 amino acids.

This clonotype turned up a few times. V and J are TRBV7-3 and TRBJ1-1; no definite D call. Germline V gene lookup returns CDR1 SGHTA and CDR2 FQGTGA. This CDR3 spans 14 amino acids. Trimming pared 5 bases from V and 1 base from J, leaving 11 bases between. In DNA form, the CDR3 reads TGTGCCAGCAGCGCAGGACCCTCGAACACTGAAGCTTTCTTT. Protein sequence: CASSAGPSNTEAFF.

This clonotype occurred many times. The chain joins TRBV9 to TRBJ2-1; D might be TRBD2 (6 bases). CDR1 is SGDLS, CDR2 YYNGEE, per germline. Trimming cost V 0 bases and J 10 bases, with 11 bases left between them. The CDR3 has 13 residues. CDR3 DNA: TGTGCCAGCAGCGTAGAGGCGGGGACGGAGCAGTTCTTC. Translated, it gives CASSVEAGTEQFF.

There are many counts of this clonotype. The chain recombines TRBV5-6 with TRBJ1-2; D is unresolved. Trimming removed 2 bases at V and 8 bases at J, with 10 bases between. This CDR3 comprises 12 residues. Germline V gives CDR1 SGHDT, CDR2 YYEEEE. The CDR3 is CASSFVSGGYTF. The CDR3 DNA is TGTGCCAGCAGCTTTGTATCGGGAGGCTACACCTTC.

Details on this clonotype: It is likely a read error, because the conserved phenylalanine at the end of the CDR3 is missing. The limits of the CDR3 on the DNA are not certain, so only TCRdb's listed CDR3 is given. The J gene is TRBJ2-3, the V gene TRBV12-3 or TRBV12-4. The CDR3 length is 10 residues, termini included. This chain's CDR3 is CASRPTSRAY.

This clonotype was seen at least ten times. The chain uses TRBV25-1 and TRBJ2-7, with 11 bases that match TRBD1. This CDR3 spans 13 amino acids. The V segment lost 6 bases and the J segment 6 bases; nucleotides outside the gene matches: 4. In germline, CDR1 is MGHDK, CDR2 SYGVNS. The CDR3 is CASSTGTGGEQYF. The CDR3 nucleotides read TGTGCCAGCAGCACCGGGACAGGGGGCGAGCAGTACTTC.

This clonotype was seen many times. V gene TRBV7-8 combines with J gene TRBJ2-3; the D is unclear. With 5 bases removed from V and 2 bases from J, the gap between germline ends came to 23 bases. CDR1 and CDR2 from the germline V gene are SGHVS and FQNEAQ. This CDR3 comprises 18 residues. As DNA, the CDR3 is TGTGCCAGCAGCACGAGATATAGCAGCCCGCTAGACACAGATACGCAGTATTTT. It specifies CASSTRYSSPLDTDTQYF.

This clonotype showed up many times. The V gene is TRBV6-5, the J gene TRBJ2-7; TRBD1 aligns across 8 bases. V dropped 2 bases and J dropped 3; count of bases not matched to a gene: 9. Germline V CDR1 and CDR2: MNHEY, SVGAGI. This CDR3 has 16 residues. The CDR3 protein is CASSYVFGTGIYEQYF. DNA for the CDR3: TGTGCCAGCAGTTACGTGTTTGGGACAGGAATCTACGAGCAGTACTTC.

This clonotype occurred a few times. The chain combines TRBV14 with TRBJ2-4; D remains unclear. Trimming cost V 8 bases and J 0 bases, with 17 bases left between them. The CDR3 is made up of 16 amino acids. Germline V CDR1 and CDR2: SGHDN, FVKESK. Here the CDR3 DNA reads TGTGCCAGCTCACCACCGCCTTGGCTAGCCAAAAACATTCAGTACTTC. It is translated as CASSPPPWLAKNIQYF.

This clonotype was recorded many times. This chain links TRBV20-1 with TRBJ2-7; 9 positions match TRBD2. After removal of 6 bases from V and 2 bases from J, the junction contained 5 bases not matched to a gene. Germline V CDR1 and CDR2: DFQATT, SNEGSKA (reference sequence). CDR3 length equals 13 residues. Here the CDR3 reads CSALAGSTYEQYF. DNA of the CDR3: TGCAGTGCCCTAGCGGGGTCGACCTACGAGCAGTACTTC.